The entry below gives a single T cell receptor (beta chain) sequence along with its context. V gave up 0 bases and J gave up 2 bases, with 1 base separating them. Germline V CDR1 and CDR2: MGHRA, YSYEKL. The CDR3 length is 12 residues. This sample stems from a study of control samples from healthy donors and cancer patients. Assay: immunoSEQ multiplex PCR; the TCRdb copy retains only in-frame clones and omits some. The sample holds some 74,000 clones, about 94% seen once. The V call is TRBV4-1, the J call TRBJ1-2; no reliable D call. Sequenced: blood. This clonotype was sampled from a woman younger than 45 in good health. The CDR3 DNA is TGCGCCAGCAGCCAAGACAACTATGGCTACACCTTC. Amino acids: CASSQDNYGYTF.